This T cell receptor beta chain was profiled in a study of cytomegalovirus exposure and HLA in healthy donors. Regarding the study as a whole: In vitro, a few CMV-associated chains proved specific for CMV antigens.

Trimming shortened V by 0 bases and J by 4 bases, and 12 bases separated the two germline ends. The CDR3 loop spans 15 amino acids. Germline lookup yields CDR1 SEHNR and CDR2 FQNEAQ (reference sequence). Vbeta (60) and Jbeta (13) primers were used in the PCR. The table came from immunoSEQ multiplex PCR; TCRdb's copy has only in-frame clones and leaves some out. The sample table sets out approximately 170,000 clones. Regarding this clone: The antigen remains unidentified.

The chain combines TRBV7-9 with TRBJ2-5, with D possibly TRBD1 on 6 matching bases. What was sequenced was PBMCs. This TCR derives from a woman under 30 in good health and CMV-seropositive. CDR3 sequence: CASSLARAGAETQYF. The CDR3 DNA is TGTGCCAGCAGCTTAGCGCGGGCAGGGGCAGAGACCCAGTACTTC.